This is a list of T cell receptor beta chains from one sample in a study of CD8+ T cells in alopecia areata. The data were produced by immunoSEQ multiplex PCR, yet TCRdb's version contains in-frame clones alone and is incomplete. Of roughly 120,000 clones in the sample, 58% were seen once. Sample: CD8+ T cells sorted from blood, taken at week 4, from a patient treated with tofacitinib. The receptors originated from a human donor with alopecia areata. Both conserved end residues are trimmed from each CDR3.

V gene	J gene	CDR3 protein
TRBV29-1	TRBJ2-3	SVCRTGGAGDTQY
TRBV25-1	TRBJ2-7	ASSDLDEQY
TRBV7-9	TRBJ2-3	ASSLEAGGLDTQY
TRBV23-1	TRBJ2-4	ASSQSGQAAPQNIQY
TRBV29-1	TRBJ2-7	SVETNAYEQY
TRBV11-1	TRBJ2-1	ARGPLGHNEQF
TRBV5-1	TRBJ2-7	ASSFLQKSYEQY
TRBV29-1	TRBJ2-1	SVEDLGLAGVLEQF
TRBV9	TRBJ2-1	ASSVRVPLAGSFDEQF
TRBV29-1	TRBJ2-3	SVETAYTTDTQY
TRBV19	TRBJ2-3	ASSSWSSDTQY
TRBV15	TRBJ1-5	ATSLGINQPQH
TRBV27	TRBJ2-3	ASSLQGSTSGDSD
TRBV30	TRBJ2-1	AWSVPGGPWNEQF
TRBV5-6	TRBJ2-5	ASSLGIAGGPETQY
TRBV6-1	TRBJ2-1	ASRGPLRGLPNEQF
TRBV29-1	TRBJ1-2	SVLPDRIPGYT